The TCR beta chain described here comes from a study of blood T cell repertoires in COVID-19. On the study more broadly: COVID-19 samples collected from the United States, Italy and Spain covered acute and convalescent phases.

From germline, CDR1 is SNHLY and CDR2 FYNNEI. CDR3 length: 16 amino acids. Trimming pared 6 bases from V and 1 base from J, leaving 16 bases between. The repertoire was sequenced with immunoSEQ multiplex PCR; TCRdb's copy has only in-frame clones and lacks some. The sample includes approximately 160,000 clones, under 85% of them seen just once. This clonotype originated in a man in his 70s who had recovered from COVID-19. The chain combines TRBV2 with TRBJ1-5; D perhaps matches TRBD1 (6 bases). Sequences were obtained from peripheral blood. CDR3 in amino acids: CASREYRVNSNQPQHF. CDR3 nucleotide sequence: TGTGCCAGCAGAGAATACAGGGTAAACAGCAATCAGCCCCAGCATTTT.